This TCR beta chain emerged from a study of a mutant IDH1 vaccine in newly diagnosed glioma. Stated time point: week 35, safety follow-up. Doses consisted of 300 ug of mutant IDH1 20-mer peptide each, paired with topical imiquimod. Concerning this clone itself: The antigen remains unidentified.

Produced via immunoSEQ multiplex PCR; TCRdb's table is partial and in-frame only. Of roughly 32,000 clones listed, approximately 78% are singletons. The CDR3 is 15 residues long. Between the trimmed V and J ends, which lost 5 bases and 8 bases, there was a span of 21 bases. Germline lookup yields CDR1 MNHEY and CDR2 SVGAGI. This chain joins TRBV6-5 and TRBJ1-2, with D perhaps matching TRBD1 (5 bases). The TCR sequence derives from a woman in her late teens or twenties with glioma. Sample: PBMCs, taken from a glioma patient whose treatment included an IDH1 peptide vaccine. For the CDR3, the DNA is TGTGCCAGCAGTACAAATGTGAGGGGATCCAGGGGCTACACCTTC. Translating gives CASSTNVRGSRGYTF.